A single sample is the source of the 29 T cell receptor beta chains below, sequenced in a study of response to subunit inactivated influenza vaccine. TCRdb ran MiXCR on the RT-PCR reads and lists one entry per CDR3 protein. This sample has about 540,000 distinct CDR3 sequences, with approximately 24% found just once. The same sample was also studied in work on T cells expressing NK-cell markers. That publication notes: The cDNA for TCR beta came from 5'RACE template switching with UMIs.

The specimen was CD4+ T cells sorted from PBMCs, collected roughly 12 days after vaccination. Receptors were obtained from a man between 50 and 59 years old who received an inactivated influenza vaccine.

The J gene is TRBJ2-1, the V gene TRBV4-2; 9 bases match TRBD2. CDR3 length equals 16 residues. The germline gives CDR1 LGHNA, CDR2 YNFKEQ. V trimming: 3 bases; J trimming: 4 bases; junction bases outside the gene matches: 7. The CDR3 bases are TGTGCCAGCAGCCAGTGGTCTAGCGGGACATACAATGAGCAGTTCTTC. It is translated as CASSQWSSGTYNEQFF.

V usage is TRBV6-2 or TRBV6-3 and J usage is TRBJ2-5; D is uncertain. Trimming cost V 8 bases and J 7 bases, with 14 bases left between them. Germline loops: CDR1 MNHEY, CDR2 SVGEGT. The CDR3 length is 12 residues. The CDR3 reads CASSLVGWTQYF. The CDR3 bases are TGTGCCAGCTCATTGGTGGGGTGGACCCAGTACTTC.

This clonotype was seen only a few times. The chain is built from TRBV6-2 or TRBV6-3 and TRBJ2-7; no definite D call. The V end was cut by 2 bases, the J end by 5 bases, with 13 bases between. The CDR3 runs 14 residues. Germline V gene lookup returns CDR1 MNHEY and CDR2 SVGEGT. CDR3 in DNA: TGTGCCAGCAGTTACGTCAGCCCCCCCAACGAGCAGTACTTC. Encoded protein: CASSYVSPPNEQYF.

The chain recombines TRBV14 with TRBJ2-3, with D uncertain. Germline CDR1 is SGHDN and CDR2 is FVKESK. V lost 6 bases to trimming and J lost 4 bases, with 8 bases between them. The CDR3 is 12 residues long. CDR3 DNA: TGTGCCAGCAGTTGGTTCCCAGATACGCAGTATTTT. Residues: CASSWFPDTQYF. Full variable domain (outside the CDR3, taken from reference TRBV14 and TRBJ2-3): EAGVTQFPSHSVIEKGQTVTLRCDPISGHDNLYWYRRVMGKEIKFLLHFVKESKQDESGMPNNRFLAERTGGTYSTLKVQPAELEDSGVYFCASSWFPDTQYFGPGTRLTVL.

The V call is TRBV20-1, the J call TRBJ1-4; D is perhaps TRBD1 (6 bases). V was shortened by 0 bases and J by 8 bases, with 13 bases between the two germline ends. Germline V gene sequence: CDR1 DFQATT, CDR2 SNEGSKA (reference sequence). The CDR3 sequence is 14 residues long. The CDR3 bases are TGCAGTGCTAGAGAGGGGGGCCTGGGGGAAAAACTGTTTTTT. Amino acid sequence: CSAREGGLGEKLFF.

This clonotype was seen a few times. The V and J genes are TRBV4-3 and TRBJ2-3, with D hard to call. The CDR3 has 16 amino acids. Looked up from germline, CDR1 is LGHNA and CDR2 is YSLEER. Trimming cost V 2 bases and J 0 bases, with 12 bases left between them. The CDR3 nucleotides are TGCGCCAGCAGCCAACGCCTAACAGCTAGCACAGATACGCAGTATTTT. This encodes CASSQRLTASTDTQYF.

This clonotype was observed a handful of times. This chain joins TRBV5-6 and TRBJ1-2, with 8 positions matching TRBD1. The CDR3 is 16 amino acids. CDR1 and CDR2 from the germline V gene are SGHDT and YYEEEE. Germline trimming cut 6 bases from V and 4 bases from J; bases unmatched to any gene: 14. The CDR3 bases are TGTGCCAGCACCTTATCAGGACAGGGATACGGCTATGGCTACACCTTC. This encodes CASTLSGQGYGYGYTF. The whole variable domain, remainder taken from reference TRBV5-6 and TRBJ1-2, is DAGVTQSPTHLIKTRGQQVTLRCSPKSGHDTVSWYQQALGQGPQFIFQYYEEEERQRGNFPDRFSGHQFPNYSSELNVNALLLGDSALYLCASTLSGQGYGYGYTFGSGTRLTVV.

Ten or more counts support this clonotype. The gene calls are TRBV7-2 and TRBJ2-5, with D tentatively TRBD1 (5 bases). This CDR3 is built from 13 residues. Trimming removed 5 bases at V and 5 bases at J, with 12 bases between. CDR1 is SGHTA and CDR2 is FQGNSA in the germline V gene. The CDR3 bases are TGTGCCAGCAGCGCGCAGGGCTGGGAGACCCAGTACTTC. Translating it yields CASSAQGWETQYF. Complete variable domain (other parts from reference TRBV7-2 and TRBJ2-5): GAGVSQSPSNKVTEKGKDVELRCDPISGHTALYWYRQSLGQGLEFLIYFQGNSAPDKSGLPSDRFSAERTGGSVSTLTIQRTQQEDSAVYLCASSAQGWETQYFGPGTRLLVL.

CDR3 amino acids: CASSVPGQGRKPQHF. CDR3 in DNA: TGTGCCAGCAGTGTCCCGGGACAGGGTAGGAAGCCCCAGCATTTT. The V gene is TRBV28, the J gene TRBJ1-5; 9 bases line up with TRBD1. Germline CDR1 reads MDHEN; CDR2 reads SYDVKM. CDR3 length equals 15 residues. J lost 8 bases, V lost 5 bases, and 10 bases had no gene match. Full variable domain (rest looked up from reference TRBV28 and TRBJ1-5): DVKVTQSSRYLVKRTGEKVFLECVQDMDHENMFWYRQDPGLGLRLIYFSYDVKMKEKGDIPEGYSVSREKKERFSLILESASTNQTSMYLCASSVPGQGRKPQHFGDGTRLSIL.

J is TRBJ1-2 and V is TRBV29-1, with D possibly TRBD1 on 5 matching bases. The CDR3 is 14 amino acids. Germline loops: CDR1 SQVTM, CDR2 ANQGSEA. The V end lost 2 bases, the J end lost 6 bases, and 16 bases lay between the germline ends. Written as DNA, the CDR3 is TGCAGCGTTGAAATTACTTTCGGGGGAAATGGCTACACCTTC. This translates into CSVEITFGGNGYTF.

V is TRBV10-3 and J is TRBJ1-2, with 7 bases identical to TRBD1. From germline, CDR1 is ENHRY and CDR2 SYGVKD. This CDR3 has 12 amino acids. J was trimmed by 5 bases and V by 4 bases; bases with no gene match: 1. In nucleotides, the CDR3 is TGTGCCATCAGTGGGACAGGTTATGGCTACACCTTC. This gives the protein CAISGTGYGYTF.

This clonotype was detected a few times. V gene TRBV5-1 combines with J gene TRBJ2-2, with 13 bases that match TRBD2. The CDR3 extends over 15 amino acids. Losses at the gene ends were 4 bases for V and 8 bases for J; bases not matched to a gene: 5. Germline CDR1 reads SGHRS; CDR2 reads YFSETQ. The CDR3 bases are TGCGCCAGCAGCATCGGACTAGCGGGAGAAGGGGAGCTGTTTTTT. It codes for CASSIGLAGEGELFF. Variable domain in full (rest from reference TRBV5-1 and TRBJ2-2): KAGVTQTPRYLIKTRGQQVTLSCSPISGHRSVSWYQQTPGQGLQFLFEYFSETQRNKGNFPGRFSGRQFSNSRSEMNVSTLELGDSALYLCASSIGLAGEGELFFGEGSRLTVL.

This clonotype was detected only a few times. This chain connects TRBV20-1 to TRBJ1-5, with 11 nucleotides matching TRBD1. Germline values: CDR1 DFQATT, CDR2 SNEGSKA (reference sequence). Trimming at V came to 3 bases and at J to 6 bases, leaving 7 bases not matched to a gene. The CDR3 contains 15 residues. The DNA of the CDR3 is TGCAGTGCTAGGTCGGGGACAGGGGGAGGTCAGCCCCAGCATTTT. Protein: CSARSGTGGGQPQHF.

This clonotype was seen more than once but under ten times. The chain carries TRBV15 and TRBJ2-1; TRBD2 might be the D (5 bases). The length of the CDR3 is 13 residues. The V gene lost 6 bases and the J gene lost 2 bases, with 8 bases spanning the gap. In germline, CDR1 is LNHNV, CDR2 YYDKDF (reference sequence). The CDR3 spells CATRLGTYNEQFF. CDR3 bases: TGTGCCACCAGACTAGGAACCTACAATGAGCAGTTCTTC.

The chain uses TRBV12-3 or TRBV12-4 and TRBJ1-2; TRBD1 is a possible D gene (5 bases). Trimming stripped 5 bases from V and 1 base from J, with 14 bases between. The CDR3 loop spans 15 amino acids. CDR3 bases: TGTGCCAGCAGTCCGACGGGGCGGGGTAACTATGGCTACACCTTC. Protein: CASSPTGRGNYGYTF.

The V gene is TRBV12-3 or TRBV12-4, the J gene TRBJ2-4; the match to TRBD1 covers 10 bases. Unmatched junction bases numbered 2, after V lost 0 bases and J lost 0 bases. This CDR3 is 17 amino acids long. The CDR3 reads CASSLAGTGVAKNIQYF. For the CDR3, the DNA is TGTGCCAGCAGTTTAGCTGGGACAGGGGTAGCCAAAAACATTCAGTACTTC.

The table lists this clonotype with a few counts. The rearrangement uses TRBV4-2 and TRBJ2-7; tentatively, D is TRBD2 (6 bases). Germline CDR1 reads LGHNA; CDR2 reads YNFKEQ. Trimming shortened V by 0 bases and J by 4 bases, and 13 bases separated the two germline ends. There are 15 residues in the CDR3. In DNA, the CDR3 is TGTGCCAGCAGCCAAGATAGGCGGGGAGATTACGAGCAGTACTTC. Protein sequence: CASSQDRRGDYEQYF.

This clonotype has only a few counts. The chain employs TRBV6-6 and TRBJ1-5; D not certain. Germline assignment: CDR1 MNHNY and CDR2 SVGAGI (reference sequence). CDR3 length equals 11 residues. With 5 bases removed from V and 9 bases from J, the gap between germline ends came to 8 bases. CDR3 bases: TGTGCCAGCAGTCAGCTCCCGCCCCAGCATTTT. This codes for CASSQLPPQHF.

This clonotype has a handful of counts. The J gene is TRBJ2-3, the V gene TRBV6-5; tentatively, D is TRBD2 (5 bases). Trimming took off 2 bases at V and 4 bases at J, with 10 bases between the two ends. The CDR3 runs 14 residues. Germline CDR1 and CDR2: MNHEY and SVGAGI. The CDR3 sequence: CASSYLGVADTQYF. DNA for the CDR3: TGTGCCAGCAGTTACCTGGGAGTCGCAGATACGCAGTATTTT.

This clonotype was counted only a few times. This sequence joins TRBV28 and TRBJ2-7; maybe TRBD1 (6 bases). Germline V lookup: CDR1 MDHEN, CDR2 SYDVKM. V lost 2 bases and J lost 0, with 17 bases in between. CDR3 size: 17 residues. The CDR3 bases are TGTGCCAGCAGTTTAATGAGGTGGGGGCCAACCTCCTACGAGCAGTACTTC. It translates to CASSLMRWGPTSYEQYF.

This clonotype was recorded a few times. J is TRBJ2-1 and V is TRBV2; D ambiguous. Germline CDR1 SNHLY, CDR2 FYNNEI. The CDR3 has 14 amino acids. V lost 7 bases and J 8 bases, leaving 18 bases between the germline ends. The DNA of the CDR3 is TGTGCCAGCAACGATCTTGTGATGAGTGATGAGCAGTTCTTC. This sequence encodes CASNDLVMSDEQFF.

This clonotype was picked up a small number of times. This chain connects TRBV7-9 to TRBJ2-3, with D possibly matching TRBD2 (6 bases). There are 14 residues in the CDR3. The V gene lost 3 bases and the J gene lost 6 bases, with 13 bases spanning the gap. Germline V gene data show CDR1 as SEHNR and CDR2 as FQNEAQ (reference sequence). The CDR3 here is CASSFLAVPDTQYF. The CDR3 DNA reads as TGTGCCAGCAGCTTTTTAGCGGTCCCGGATACGCAGTATTTT.

This chain uses TRBV6-1 with TRBJ2-6, with D possibly being TRBD1 (6 bases). Trimming cost V 5 bases and J 0 bases, with 14 bases left between them. The germline gives CDR1 MNHNS, CDR2 SASEGT. The CDR3 has 17 residues. DNA for the CDR3: TGTGCCAGCAGTAATACAGGGTTCCCCTCTGGGGCCAACGTCCTGACTTTC. Its protein is CASSNTGFPSGANVLTF.

V gene TRBV6-1 combines with J gene TRBJ1-5, with D possibly TRBD1 on 6 matching bases. Trimming took off 6 bases at V and 3 bases at J, with 18 bases between the two ends. The CDR3 covers 16 residues. Germline V CDR1 and CDR2: MNHNS, SASEGT. The chain's CDR3 is CASSTTSGHFNQPQHF. The CDR3 DNA reads TGTGCCAGCAGCACAACATCGGGACACTTCAATCAGCCCCAGCATTTT.

This chain uses TRBV3-1 with TRBJ1-1, with D possibly TRBD1 on 5 matching bases. V gave up 4 bases and J gave up 1 base, with 13 bases separating them. The CDR3 spans 15 residues. Germline-derived CDR1 and CDR2 are LGHDT and YNNKEL (reference sequence). CDR3 sequence: CASSPLGRANTEAFF. DNA for the CDR3: TGTGCCAGCAGCCCCCTCGGCAGGGCGAACACTGAAGCTTTCTTT.

This clonotype was recorded a few times. The chain carries TRBV5-1 and TRBJ2-1, with a weak D call TRBD1 (6 bases). The V end was cut by 0 bases, the J end by 3 bases, with 10 bases between. CDR1 and CDR2 (germline): SGHRS, YFSETQ. CDR3 length: 15 amino acids. CDR3 protein: CASSLGQANYNEQFF. The DNA of the CDR3 is TGCGCCAGCAGCTTGGGACAGGCCAACTACAATGAGCAGTTCTTC.

This clonotype was counted at least ten times. V gene TRBV6-2 or TRBV6-3 combines with J gene TRBJ1-5, with a possible D match to TRBD1 (5 bases). From germline, CDR1 is MNHEY and CDR2 SVGEGT. The CDR3 totals 14 residues. V lost 2 bases, J lost 3 bases, and 8 bases lay in between. Here the CDR3 reads CASSYIRANQPQHF. The CDR3, as DNA: TGTGCCAGCAGTTACATCAGGGCCAATCAGCCCCAGCATTTT.

The DNA for the CDR3 is TGTGCCAGCAGCCAAGCCCCACACAAGGGTTACGAGCAGTACTTC. It codes for CASSQAPHKGYEQYF. This chain connects TRBV3-1 to TRBJ2-7, with unresolved D. V lost 1 base, J lost 4 bases, and 14 bases lay in between. The CDR3 is made up of 15 amino acids. The germline V gene has CDR1 LGHDT and CDR2 YNNKEL (reference sequence).

The sample holds many counts of this clonotype. This chain joins TRBV3-1 and TRBJ2-1; a weak D match, TRBD1 (6 bases). Trimming left V 2 bases short and J 8 bases short, with 13 bases between. CDR1 is LGHDT, CDR2 YNNKEL, per germline (reference sequence). The CDR3 consists of 14 residues. CDR3 sequence reads: CASSQRTGIDEQFF. The CDR3 nucleotides read TGTGCCAGCAGCCAACGTACAGGGATAGATGAGCAGTTCTTC.